The rows below give T cell receptor beta chains drawn from one sample of a study of T-cell reconstitution after alpha-beta-depleted transplantation in children. TCRdb reanalysed the PCR reads using MiXCR and keeps one entry per CDR3 protein. The profile shows about 300,000 distinct CDR3 sequences, around 9.1% of them singletons. The material was PBMCs, obtained before TCRalphabeta/CD19-depleted stem cell transplant. These receptors all stem from a boy younger than two with acute myeloid leukemia, due to receive a stem cell transplant. CDR3s include the opening cysteine and the closing phenylalanine or tryptophan. D genes are given only for firm matches. Part of the rows lack a size; the others show once, few, many or a class for expanded clones.

d_gene	len	v_gene	j_gene	abundance	CDR3aa	CDR3nt
.	13	TRBV20-1	TRBJ2-7	many	CSATPGGAYEQYF	TGCAGTGCCACTCCAGGAGGCGCCTACGAGCAGTACTTC
TRBD2	18	TRBV6-2/TRBV6-3	TRBJ2-7	few	CASSYSSEAGGGSYEQYF	TGTGCCAGCAGTTACTCGAGTGAGGCGGGAGGAGGATCCTACGAGCAGTACTTC
TRBD2	15	TRBV7-9	TRBJ2-5	.	CASSFLGEGGETQYF	TGTGCCAGCAGCTTCCTCGGGGAGGGCGGAGAGACCCAGTACTTC
.	15	TRBV7-9	TRBJ2-3	few	CASSFGGRLSDTQYF	TGTGCCAGCAGCTTCGGCGGGCGGTTATCAGATACGCAGTATTTT
.	16	TRBV4-3	TRBJ2-5	many	CASSQRWVQFQETQYF	TGCGCCAGCAGCCAGCGGTGGGTGCAGTTCCAAGAGACCCAGTACTTC
.	15	TRBV24-1	TRBJ2-1	many	CATSGSSGTPNEQFF	TGTGCCACCAGTGGATCGTCTGGGACGCCCAATGAGCAGTTCTTC
.	13	TRBV7-9	TRBJ1-1	many	CASSLAENTEAFF	TGTGCCAGCAGCTTAGCAGAGAACACTGAAGCTTTCTTT
TRBD1	18	TRBV13	TRBJ2-5	.	CASSLRTPRTGIQETQYF	TGTGCCAGCAGCTTAAGGACCCCCCGGACAGGGATACAAGAGACCCAGTACTTC
TRBD2	16	TRBV28	TRBJ2-7	many	CASSYILAEAYYEQYF	TGTGCCAGCAGTTATATACTAGCGGAGGCCTATTACGAGCAGTACTTC
.	14	TRBV24-1	TRBJ2-1	few	CATSERVTHNEQFF	TGTGCCACCAGTGAGAGGGTAACACACAATGAGCAGTTCTTC
.	15	TRBV4-2	TRBJ1-2	.	CASSRESGLSYGYTF	TGTGCCAGCAGCCGGGAGAGTGGTTTGAGCTATGGCTACACCTTC
.	13	TRBV3-1	TRBJ2-5	many	CASRMGGKETQYF	TGTGCCAGCAGGATGGGAGGAAAAGAGACCCAGTACTTC
.	15	TRBV20-1	TRBJ2-3	few	CSATEATGHTDTQYF	TGCAGTGCTACAGAGGCGACAGGCCACACAGATACGCAGTATTTT
.	13	TRBV7-2	TRBJ1-1	many	CASSLRGNDEAFF	TGTGCCAGCAGCTTAAGGGGAAATGATGAAGCTTTCTTT
TRBD1	16	TRBV6-5	TRBJ1-5	many	CASSAGTGAQNQPQHF	TGTGCCAGCAGCGCCGGGACAGGGGCCCAAAATCAGCCCCAGCATTTT
.	14	TRBV3-1	TRBJ2-7	many	CASSQWGRVYEQYF	TGTGCCAGCAGCCAATGGGGCAGGGTATACGAGCAGTACTTC
.	12	TRBV12-3/TRBV12-4	TRBJ2-1	many	CASSPKANEQFF	TGTGCCAGCAGCCCCAAGGCGAATGAGCAGTTCTTC
TRBD2	17	TRBV7-8	TRBJ2-1	many	CASSFGTSGTSYNEQFF	TGTGCCAGCAGTTTCGGGACTAGCGGGACTTCCTACAATGAGCAGTTCTTC
.	14	TRBV29-1	TRBJ2-5	many	CSVESDLGQETQYF	TGCAGCGTTGAATCCGATTTGGGTCAAGAGACCCAGTACTTC
TRBD1	18	TRBV12-3/TRBV12-4	TRBJ2-7	few	CASSLAQKNRGLLYEQYF	TGTGCCAGCAGTTTAGCTCAAAAGAACAGGGGTCTCCTATACGAGCAGTACTTC
.	13	TRBV20-1	TRBJ2-3	many	CSARRAVADTQYF	TGCAGTGCTAGGAGGGCAGTGGCAGATACGCAGTATTTT
.	14	TRBV14	TRBJ2-1	many	CASSQDGRSDEQFF	TGTGCCAGCAGCCAAGATGGGCGGTCGGACGAGCAGTTCTTC
TRBD2	13	TRBV4-3	TRBJ2-3	many	CASSQLAGDTQYF	TGCGCCAGCAGCCAACTAGCGGGAGATACGCAGTATTTT
.	14	TRBV28	TRBJ2-3	many	CASKWGDSTDTQYF	TGTGCCAGCAAATGGGGGGATAGCACAGATACGCAGTATTTT
TRBD2	22	TRBV7-3	TRBJ2-1	few	CASSRRMGARGTSSIFSNEQFF	TGTGCCAGCAGTCGAAGGATGGGGGCACGGGGGACTAGCAGCATCTTCAGCAATGAGCAGTTCTTC
.	13	TRBV12-3/TRBV12-4	TRBJ1-1	many	CASSLSGRTEAFF	TGTGCCAGCAGTTTGTCCGGGCGTACTGAAGCTTTCTTT
.	15	TRBV20-1	TRBJ1-4	many	CSAPTPQGNNEKLFF	TGCAGTGCCCCAACTCCACAGGGAAATAATGAAAAACTGTTTTTT
TRBD1	13	TRBV6-2/TRBV6-3	TRBJ2-7	many	CASSRQGEYEQYF	TGTGCCAGCAGCCGACAGGGGGAGTACGAGCAGTACTTC
.	13	TRBV24-1	TRBJ1-1	.	CATSEDTYTEAFF	TGTGCCACCAGTGAAGACACCTACACTGAAGCTTTCTTT
.	11	TRBV7-9	TRBJ1-2	many	CASSSIYGYTF	TGTGCCAGCAGCTCTATCTATGGCTACACCTTC
.	12	TRBV29-1	TRBJ1-1	many	CSAIQAWAEAFF	TGCAGCGCCATTCAGGCTTGGGCTGAAGCTTTCTTT
.	17	TRBV7-2	TRBJ2-4	.	CASSLLRPNVAKNIQYF	TGTGCCAGCAGCTTACTCCGGCCAAACGTAGCCAAAAACATTCAGTACTTC
TRBD1	17	TRBV4-2	TRBJ2-1	few	CASSQDGDRGPYNEQFF	TGTGCCAGCAGCCAAGATGGGGACAGGGGGCCTTACAATGAGCAGTTCTTC
.	13	TRBV19	TRBJ2-7	.	CASSIDPAYEQYF	TGTGCCAGTAGTATAGATCCGGCCTACGAGCAGTACTTC
.	17	TRBV18	TRBJ2-6	.	CASSQQGSRSGANILTF	TGTGCCAGCTCACAACAGGGCTCCCGCTCTGGGGCCAACATCCTGACTTTC
TRBD1	20	TRBV3-1	TRBJ2-6	many	CASSQDVPGQVLSGANVLTF	TGTGCCAGCAGCCAAGATGTACCGGGACAGGTCCTCTCTGGGGCCAACGTCCTGACTTTC
.	11	TRBV7-2	TRBJ1-1	many	CASSQNTEAFF	TGTGCCAGCAGCCAAAACACTGAAGCTTTCTTT
.	11	TRBV4-2	TRBJ2-1	many	CASSEGGEQFF	TGTGCCAGCAGCGAAGGGGGTGAGCAGTTCTTC
TRBD2	14	TRBV20-1	TRBJ2-1	few	CSARSGRLNNEQFF	TGCAGTGCTAGAAGCGGGAGGTTAAACAATGAGCAGTTCTTC
.	15	TRBV3-1	TRBJ2-6	many	CASSLGAGSSSVLTF	TGTGCCAGCAGCCTAGGAGCGGGCTCTAGCAGCGTCCTGACTTTC
TRBD2	17	TRBV6-2/TRBV6-3	TRBJ2-7	many	CASSYSLAGGPTYEQYF	TGTGCCAGCAGTTACTCCTTGGCGGGAGGGCCAACCTACGAGCAGTACTTC
TRBD1	15	TRBV12-3/TRBV12-4	TRBJ2-7	.	CASSWTGEGSYEQYF	TGTGCCAGCAGTTGGACAGGGGAAGGATCCTACGAGCAGTACTTC
TRBD2	17	TRBV3-1	TRBJ2-5	many	CASSQDPISGTRETQYF	TGTGCCAGCAGCCAAGATCCTATATCTGGGACTAGAGAGACCCAGTACTTC
.	14	TRBV10-3	TRBJ2-2	many	CAISDRGVAGELFF	TGTGCCATCAGTGACAGGGGCGTGGCCGGGGAGCTGTTTTTT
TRBD1	16	TRBV5-6	TRBJ2-5	many	CASSADTGGSRETQYF	TGTGCCAGCAGCGCGGACACAGGGGGCTCGCGGGAGACCCAGTACTTC
.	13	TRBV5-1	TRBJ2-7	many	CASSLDGPYEQYF	TGCGCCAGCAGCTTGGATGGGCCCTACGAGCAGTACTTC